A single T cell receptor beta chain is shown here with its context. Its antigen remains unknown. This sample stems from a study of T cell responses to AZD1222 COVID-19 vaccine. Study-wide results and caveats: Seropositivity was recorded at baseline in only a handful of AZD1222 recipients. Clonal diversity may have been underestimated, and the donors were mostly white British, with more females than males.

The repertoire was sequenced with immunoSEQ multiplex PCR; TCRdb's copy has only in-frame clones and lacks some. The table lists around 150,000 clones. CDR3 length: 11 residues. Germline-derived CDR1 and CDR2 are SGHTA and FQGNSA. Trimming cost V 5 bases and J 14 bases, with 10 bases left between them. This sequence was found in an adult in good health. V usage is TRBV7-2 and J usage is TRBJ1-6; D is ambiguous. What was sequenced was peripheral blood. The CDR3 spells CASSAHGTLHF. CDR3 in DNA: TGTGCCAGCAGCGCTCACGGTACCCTCCACTTT. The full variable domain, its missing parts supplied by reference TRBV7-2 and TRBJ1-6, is GAGVSQSPSNKVTEKGKDVELRCDPISGHTALYWYRQSLGQGLEFLIYFQGNSAPDKSGLPSDRFSAERTGGSVSTLTIQRTQQEDSAVYLCASSAHGTLHFGNGTRLTVT.